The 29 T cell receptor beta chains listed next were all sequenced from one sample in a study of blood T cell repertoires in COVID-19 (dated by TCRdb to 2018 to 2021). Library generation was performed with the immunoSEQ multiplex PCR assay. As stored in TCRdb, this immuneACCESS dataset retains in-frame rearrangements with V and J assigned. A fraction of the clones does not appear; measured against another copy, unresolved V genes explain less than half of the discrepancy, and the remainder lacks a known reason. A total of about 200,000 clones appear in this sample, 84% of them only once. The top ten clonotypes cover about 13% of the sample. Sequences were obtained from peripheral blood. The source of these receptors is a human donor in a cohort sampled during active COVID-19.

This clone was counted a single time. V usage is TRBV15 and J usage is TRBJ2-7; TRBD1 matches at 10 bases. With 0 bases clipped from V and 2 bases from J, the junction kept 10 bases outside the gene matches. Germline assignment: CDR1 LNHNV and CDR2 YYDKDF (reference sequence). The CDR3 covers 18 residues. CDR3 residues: CATSRDPPRGQGPYEQYF. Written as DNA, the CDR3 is TGTGCCACCAGCAGAGACCCGCCGCGGGGACAGGGGCCCTACGAGCAGTACTTC.

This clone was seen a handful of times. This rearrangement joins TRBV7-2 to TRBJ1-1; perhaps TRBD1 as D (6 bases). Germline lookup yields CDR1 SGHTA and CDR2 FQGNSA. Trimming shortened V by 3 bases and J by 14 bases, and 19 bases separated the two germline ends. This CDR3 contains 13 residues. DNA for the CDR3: TGTGCCAGCAGCTTTACCAGGACAGCCAAGAGGTTCTTT. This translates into CASSFTRTAKRFF.

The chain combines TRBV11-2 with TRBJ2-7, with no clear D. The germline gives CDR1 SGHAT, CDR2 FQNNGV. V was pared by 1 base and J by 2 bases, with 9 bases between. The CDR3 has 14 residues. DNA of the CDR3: TGTGCCAGCAGCTTAGGTTCAGAAACCTACGAGCAGTACTTC. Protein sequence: CASSLGSETYEQYF.

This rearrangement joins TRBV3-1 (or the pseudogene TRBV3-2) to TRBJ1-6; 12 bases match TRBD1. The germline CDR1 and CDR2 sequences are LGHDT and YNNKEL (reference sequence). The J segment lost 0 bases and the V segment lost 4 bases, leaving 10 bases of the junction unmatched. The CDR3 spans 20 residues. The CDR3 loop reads CASSRSGTGGGPSYNSPLHF. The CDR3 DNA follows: TGTGCCAGCAGCCGCTCCGGGACAGGGGGCGGCCCCTCCTATAATTCACCCCTCCACTTT.

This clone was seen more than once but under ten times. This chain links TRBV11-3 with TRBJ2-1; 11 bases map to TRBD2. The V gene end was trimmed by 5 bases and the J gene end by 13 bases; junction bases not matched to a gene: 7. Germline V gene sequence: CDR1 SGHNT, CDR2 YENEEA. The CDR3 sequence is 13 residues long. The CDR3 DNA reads TGTGCCAGCAGCAGAAGAACTAGCGGGGGCCAGTTCTTC. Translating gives CASSRRTSGGQFF.

CDR3 DNA sequence: TGTGCCAGTAGCGCCTGGAGCTCCTACGAGCAGTACTTC. It yields the protein CASSAWSSYEQYF. The rearrangement uses TRBV19 and TRBJ2-7; D not certain. Germline V gene lookup returns CDR1 LNHDA and CDR2 SQIVND (reference sequence). Trimming took off 6 bases at V and 0 bases at J, with 9 bases between the two ends. The CDR3 contains 13 residues.

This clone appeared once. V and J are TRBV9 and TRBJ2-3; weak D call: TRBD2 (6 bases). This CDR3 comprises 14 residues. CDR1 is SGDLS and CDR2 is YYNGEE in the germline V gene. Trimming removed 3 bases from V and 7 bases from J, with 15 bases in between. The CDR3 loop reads CASSAQTGTYTQYF. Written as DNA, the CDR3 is TGTGCCAGCAGCGCCCAAACCGGGACTTATACGCAGTATTTT.

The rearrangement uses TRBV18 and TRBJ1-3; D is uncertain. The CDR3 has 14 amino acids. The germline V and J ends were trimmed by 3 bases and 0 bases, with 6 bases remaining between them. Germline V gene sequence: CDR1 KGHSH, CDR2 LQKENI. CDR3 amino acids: CASSPAGSGNTIYF. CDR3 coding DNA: TGTGCCAGCTCACCGGCGGGCTCTGGAAACACCATATATTTT.

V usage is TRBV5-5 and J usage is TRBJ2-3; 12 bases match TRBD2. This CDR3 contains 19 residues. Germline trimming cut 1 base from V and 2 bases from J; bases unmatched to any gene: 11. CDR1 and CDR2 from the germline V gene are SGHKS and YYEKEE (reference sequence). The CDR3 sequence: CASSLRLAGGGGPTDTQYF. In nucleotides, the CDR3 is TGTGCCAGCAGCTTGAGGCTAGCGGGAGGGGGAGGACCCACAGATACGCAGTATTTT.

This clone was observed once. The CDR3 bases are TGTGCCAGCAGCCAAGACACTTCCTCTGGAAACACCATATATTTT. This encodes CASSQDTSSGNTIYF. The chain uses TRBV3-1 (or the pseudogene TRBV3-2) and TRBJ1-3; D is unresolved. The CDR3 totals 15 residues. V was pared by 0 bases and J by 0 bases, with 6 bases between. Germline V gives CDR1 LGHDT, CDR2 YNNKEL (reference sequence).

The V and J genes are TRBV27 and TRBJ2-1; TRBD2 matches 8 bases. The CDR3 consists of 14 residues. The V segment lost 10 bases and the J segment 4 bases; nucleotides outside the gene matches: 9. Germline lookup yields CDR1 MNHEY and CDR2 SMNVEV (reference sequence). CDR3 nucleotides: TGTGCCACTAGGACGAGCGGGAGTTACAATGAGCAGTTCTTC. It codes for CATRTSGSYNEQFF.

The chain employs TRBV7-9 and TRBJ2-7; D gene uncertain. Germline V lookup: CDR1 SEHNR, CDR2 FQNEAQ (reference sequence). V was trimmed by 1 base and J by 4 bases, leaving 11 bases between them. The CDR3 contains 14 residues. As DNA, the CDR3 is TGTGCCAGCAGCTTAGGTTCCTCAGGATACGAGCAGTACTTC. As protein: CASSLGSSGYEQYF.

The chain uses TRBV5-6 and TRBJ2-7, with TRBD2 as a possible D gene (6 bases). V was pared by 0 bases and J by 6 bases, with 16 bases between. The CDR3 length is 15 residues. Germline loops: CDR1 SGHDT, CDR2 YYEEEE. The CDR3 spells CASSLAGSPPGEQYF. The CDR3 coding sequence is TGTGCCAGCAGCTTGGCCGGGAGTCCTCCGGGCGAGCAGTACTTC.

This chain's CDR3 is CASSVGGSGRKEQFF. The CDR3 DNA reads as TGTGCCAGCAGCGTAGGTGGTAGCGGGAGGAAGGAGCAGTTCTTC. The V gene is TRBV9, the J gene TRBJ2-1; TRBD2 agrees at 10 bases. V shed 0 bases, J shed 10 bases, and the junction held 7 bases outside the gene matches. The CDR3 is 15 amino acids. In germline, CDR1 is SGDLS, CDR2 YYNGEE.

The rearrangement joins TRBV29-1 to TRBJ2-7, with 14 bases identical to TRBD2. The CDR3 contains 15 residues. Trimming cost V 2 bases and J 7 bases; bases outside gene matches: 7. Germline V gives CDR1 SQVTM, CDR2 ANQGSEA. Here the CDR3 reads CSVERGLAGAGEQYF. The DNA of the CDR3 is TGCAGCGTTGAAAGGGGACTAGCGGGAGCGGGAGAGCAGTACTTC.

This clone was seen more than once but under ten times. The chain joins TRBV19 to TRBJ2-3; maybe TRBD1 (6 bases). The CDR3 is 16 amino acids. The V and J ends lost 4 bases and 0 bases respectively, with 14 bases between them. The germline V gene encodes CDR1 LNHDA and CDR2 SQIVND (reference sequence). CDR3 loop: CASSTRTVASTDTQYF. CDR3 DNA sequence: TGTGCCAGTAGTACCCGGACAGTCGCTAGCACAGATACGCAGTATTTT.

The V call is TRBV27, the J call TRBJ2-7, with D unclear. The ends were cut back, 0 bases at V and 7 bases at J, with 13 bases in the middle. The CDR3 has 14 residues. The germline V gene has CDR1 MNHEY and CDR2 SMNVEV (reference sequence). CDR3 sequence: CASSLSGSFWEQYF. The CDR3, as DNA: TGTGCCAGCAGTTTATCCGGGTCCTTTTGGGAGCAGTACTTC.

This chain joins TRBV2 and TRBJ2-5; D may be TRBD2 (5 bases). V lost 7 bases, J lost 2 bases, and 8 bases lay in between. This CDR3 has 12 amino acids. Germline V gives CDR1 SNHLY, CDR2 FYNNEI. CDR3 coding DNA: TGTGCCAGCACCGGGGAACAAGAGACCCAGTACTTC. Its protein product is CASTGEQETQYF. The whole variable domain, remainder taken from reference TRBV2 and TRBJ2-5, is EPEVTQTPSHQVTQMGQEVILRCVPISNHLYFYWYRQILGQKVEFLVSFYNNEISEKSEIFDDQFSVERPDGSNFTLKIRSTKLEDSAMYFCASTGEQETQYFGPGTRLLVL.

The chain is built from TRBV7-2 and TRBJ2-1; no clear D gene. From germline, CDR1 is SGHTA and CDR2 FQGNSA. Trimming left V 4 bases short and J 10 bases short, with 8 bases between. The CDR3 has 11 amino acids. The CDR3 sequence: CASSYKNEQFF. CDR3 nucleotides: TGTGCCAGCAGCTACAAGAACGAGCAGTTCTTC.

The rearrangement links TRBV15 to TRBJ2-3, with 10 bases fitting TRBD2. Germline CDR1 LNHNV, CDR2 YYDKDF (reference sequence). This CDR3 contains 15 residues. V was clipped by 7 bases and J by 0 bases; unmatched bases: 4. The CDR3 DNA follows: TGTGCCACCACCGAGACTAGCGGGAGCACAGATACGCAGTATTTT. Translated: CATTETSGSTDTQYF.

DNA of the CDR3: TGTGCCAGCAGCTCGCCGGGACAGGGGGCTAAACAGCCCCAGCATTTT. It yields the protein CASSSPGQGAKQPQHF. The chain is built from TRBV5-8 and TRBJ1-5, with 12 bases lining up with TRBD1. CDR3 length equals 16 residues. CDR1 and CDR2 from the germline V gene are SGHTS and YDEGEE. V trimming: 3 bases; J trimming: 7 bases; junction bases outside the gene matches: 8. Full variable domain (missing parts from reference TRBV5-8 and TRBJ1-5): EAGVTQSPTHLIKTRGQQATLRCSPISGHTSVYWYQQALGLGLQFLLWYDEGEERNRGNFPPRFSGRQFPNYSSELNVNALELEDSALYLCASSSPGQGAKQPQHFGDGTRLSIL.

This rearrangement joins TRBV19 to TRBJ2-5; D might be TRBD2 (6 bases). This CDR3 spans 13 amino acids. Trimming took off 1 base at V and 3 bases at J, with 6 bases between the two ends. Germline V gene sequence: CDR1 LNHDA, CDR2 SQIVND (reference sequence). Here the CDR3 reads CASSIGLEETQYF. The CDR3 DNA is TGTGCCAGTAGTATAGGACTAGAAGAGACCCAGTACTTC.

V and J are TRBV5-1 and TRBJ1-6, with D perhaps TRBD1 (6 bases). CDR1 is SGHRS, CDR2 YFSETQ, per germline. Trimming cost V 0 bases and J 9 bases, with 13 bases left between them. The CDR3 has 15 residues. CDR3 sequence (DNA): TGCGCCAGCAGCTTGGATGGGGGCGAGTCTTCACCCCTCCACTTT. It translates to CASSLDGGESSPLHF.

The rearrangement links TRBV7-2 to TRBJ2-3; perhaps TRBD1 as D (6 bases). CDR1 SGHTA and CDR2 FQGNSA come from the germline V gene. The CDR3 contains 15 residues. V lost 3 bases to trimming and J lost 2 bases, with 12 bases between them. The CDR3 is CASSFSRGNTDTQYF. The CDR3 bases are TGTGCCAGCAGCTTCTCCAGGGGAAACACAGATACGCAGTATTTT. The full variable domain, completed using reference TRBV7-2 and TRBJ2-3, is GAGVSQSPSNKVTEKGKDVELRCDPISGHTALYWYRQSLGQGLEFLIYFQGNSAPDKSGLPSDRFSAERTGGSVSTLTIQRTQQEDSAVYLCASSFSRGNTDTQYFGPGTRLTVL.

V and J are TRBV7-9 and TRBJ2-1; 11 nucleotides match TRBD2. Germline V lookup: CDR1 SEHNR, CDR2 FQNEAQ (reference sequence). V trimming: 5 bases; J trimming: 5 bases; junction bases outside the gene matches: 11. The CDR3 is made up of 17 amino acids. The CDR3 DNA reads TGTGCCAGCAGCCCGACAAGACTAGCGGGATCCCACAATGAGCAGTTCTTC. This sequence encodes CASSPTRLAGSHNEQFF. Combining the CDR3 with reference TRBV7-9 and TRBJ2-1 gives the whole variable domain DTGVSQNPRHKITKRGQNVTFRCDPISEHNRLYWYRQTLGQGPEFLTYFQNEAQLEKSRLLSDRFSAERPKGSFSTLEIQRTEQGDSAMYLCASSPTRLAGSHNEQFFGPGTRLTVL.

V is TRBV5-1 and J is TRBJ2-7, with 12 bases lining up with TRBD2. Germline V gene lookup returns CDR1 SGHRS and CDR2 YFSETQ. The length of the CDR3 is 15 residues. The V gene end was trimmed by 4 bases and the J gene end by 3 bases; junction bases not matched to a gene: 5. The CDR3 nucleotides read TGCGCCAGCAGCCCTTGGACTAGCGGGATCTACGAGCAGTACTTC. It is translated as CASSPWTSGIYEQYF.

The CDR3 is CASSSGRERGEQYF. CDR3 in DNA: TGCGCCAGCAGCTCAGGGCGGGAGCGGGGCGAGCAGTACTTC. The chain has TRBV5-1 and TRBJ2-7; 7 positions agree with TRBD2. The J segment lost 6 bases and the V segment lost 3 bases, leaving 9 bases of the junction unmatched. Germline CDR1 SGHRS, CDR2 YFSETQ. The CDR3 contains 14 residues.

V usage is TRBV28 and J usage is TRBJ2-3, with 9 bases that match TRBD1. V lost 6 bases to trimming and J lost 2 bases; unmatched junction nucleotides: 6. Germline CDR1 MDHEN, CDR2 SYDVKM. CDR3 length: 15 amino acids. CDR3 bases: TGTGCCAGCAGGGACCGGACAGGGGCCACAGATACGCAGTATTTT. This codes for CASRDRTGATDTQYF.

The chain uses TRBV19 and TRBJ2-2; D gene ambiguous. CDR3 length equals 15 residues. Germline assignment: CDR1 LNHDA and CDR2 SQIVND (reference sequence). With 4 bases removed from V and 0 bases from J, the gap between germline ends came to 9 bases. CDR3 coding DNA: TGTGCCAGTAGTAGAAAGAGCGCGAACACCGGGGAGCTGTTTTTT. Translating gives CASSRKSANTGELFF.